This T cell receptor beta chain is from a study of vaccination and CD4 T cells after COVID-19. This clonotype was counted a few times. Its specificity is unknown. The Oncomine TCR Beta short-read assay sequenced DNA from cultured CD4+ T cells. Researchers extracted genomic DNA from CD4+ T cells that had been cultured. Each CDR3 protein gets one entry after TCRdb re-called the PCR reads with MiXCR. Of approximately 15,000 distinct CDR3 sequences in the sample, more than 30% were seen once. Treatment specified: approximately nine-day PBMC culture with coronavirus spike peptide pools or control peptides (ViraFEST assay). Losses at the gene ends were 1 base for V and 3 bases for J; bases not matched to a gene: 0. CDR3 size: 13 residues. Germline V gives CDR1 SNHLY, CDR2 FYNNEI.

The sequencing here drew on CD4+ T cells from blood, cultured in vitro, taken before SARS-CoV-2 vaccination. The receptor was isolated from a human donor who received a COVID-19 vaccine. The chain recombines TRBV2 with TRBJ2-7; TRBD1 aligns across 7 bases. This CDR3 reads CASSEGDSYEQYF. Written as DNA, the CDR3 is TGTGCCAGCAGTGAAGGGGACAGCTACGAGCAGTACTTC.